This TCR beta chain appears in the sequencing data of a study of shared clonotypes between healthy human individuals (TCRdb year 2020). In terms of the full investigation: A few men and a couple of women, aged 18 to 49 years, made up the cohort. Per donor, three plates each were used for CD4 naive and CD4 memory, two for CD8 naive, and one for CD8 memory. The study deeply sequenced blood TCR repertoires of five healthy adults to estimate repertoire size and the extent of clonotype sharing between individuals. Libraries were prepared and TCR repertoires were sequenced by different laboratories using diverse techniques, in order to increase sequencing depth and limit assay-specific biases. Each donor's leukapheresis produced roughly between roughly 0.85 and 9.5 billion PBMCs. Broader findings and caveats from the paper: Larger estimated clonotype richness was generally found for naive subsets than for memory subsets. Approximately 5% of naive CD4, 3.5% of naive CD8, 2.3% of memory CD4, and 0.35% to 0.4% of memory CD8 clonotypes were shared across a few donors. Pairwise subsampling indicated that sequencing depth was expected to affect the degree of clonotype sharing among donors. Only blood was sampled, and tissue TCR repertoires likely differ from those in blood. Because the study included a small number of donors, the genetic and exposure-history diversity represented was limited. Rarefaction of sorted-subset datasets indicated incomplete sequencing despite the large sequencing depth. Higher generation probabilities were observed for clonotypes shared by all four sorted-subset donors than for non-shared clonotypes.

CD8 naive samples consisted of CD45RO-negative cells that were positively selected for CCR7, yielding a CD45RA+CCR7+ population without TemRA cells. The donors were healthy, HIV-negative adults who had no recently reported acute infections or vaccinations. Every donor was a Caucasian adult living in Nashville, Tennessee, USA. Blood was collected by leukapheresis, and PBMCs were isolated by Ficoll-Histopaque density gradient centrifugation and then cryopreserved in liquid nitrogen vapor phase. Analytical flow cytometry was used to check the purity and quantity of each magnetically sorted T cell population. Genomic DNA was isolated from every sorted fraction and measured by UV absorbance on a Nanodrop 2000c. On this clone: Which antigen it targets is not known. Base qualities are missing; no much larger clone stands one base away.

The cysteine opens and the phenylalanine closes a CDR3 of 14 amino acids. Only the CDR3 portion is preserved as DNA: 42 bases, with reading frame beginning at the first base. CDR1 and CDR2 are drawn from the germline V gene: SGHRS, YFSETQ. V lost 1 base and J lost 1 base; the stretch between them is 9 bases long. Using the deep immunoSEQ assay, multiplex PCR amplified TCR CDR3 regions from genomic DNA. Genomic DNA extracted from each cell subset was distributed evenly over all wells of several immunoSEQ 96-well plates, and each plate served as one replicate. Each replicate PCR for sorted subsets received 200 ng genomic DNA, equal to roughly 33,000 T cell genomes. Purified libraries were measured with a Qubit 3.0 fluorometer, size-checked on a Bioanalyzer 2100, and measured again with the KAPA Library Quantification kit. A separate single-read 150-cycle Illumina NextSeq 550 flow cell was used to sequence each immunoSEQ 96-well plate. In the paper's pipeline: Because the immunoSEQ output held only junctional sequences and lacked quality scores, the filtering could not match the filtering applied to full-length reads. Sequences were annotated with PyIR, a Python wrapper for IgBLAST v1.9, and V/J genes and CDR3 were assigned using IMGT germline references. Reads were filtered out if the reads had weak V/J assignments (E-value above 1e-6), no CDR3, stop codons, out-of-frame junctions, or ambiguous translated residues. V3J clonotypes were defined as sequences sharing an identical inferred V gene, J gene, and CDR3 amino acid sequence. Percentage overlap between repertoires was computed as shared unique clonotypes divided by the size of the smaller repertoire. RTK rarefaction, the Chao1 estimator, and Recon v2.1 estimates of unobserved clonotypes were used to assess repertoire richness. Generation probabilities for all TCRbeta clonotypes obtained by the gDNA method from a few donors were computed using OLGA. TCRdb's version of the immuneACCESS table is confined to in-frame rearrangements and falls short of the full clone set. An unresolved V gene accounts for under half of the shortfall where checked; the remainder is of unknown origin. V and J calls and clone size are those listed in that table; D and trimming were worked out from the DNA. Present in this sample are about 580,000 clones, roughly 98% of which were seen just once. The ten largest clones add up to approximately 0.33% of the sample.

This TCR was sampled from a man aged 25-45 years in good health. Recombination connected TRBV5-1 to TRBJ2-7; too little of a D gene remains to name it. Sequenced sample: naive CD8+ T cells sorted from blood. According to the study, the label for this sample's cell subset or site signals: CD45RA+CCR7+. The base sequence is TGCGCCAGCAGCTTGTCATCAGCGTCCTACGAGCAGTACTTC. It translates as CASSLSSASYEQYF.